The clone carrying this TCR beta chain was found a few times. This record comes from a study of T cells after yellow fever vaccination. CDR1 and CDR2 from the germline V gene are SQVTM and ANQGSEA. The germline V and J ends were trimmed by 0 bases and 4 bases, with 7 bases remaining between them. The length of the CDR3 is 12 residues. TCRdb used MiXCR to reprocess the 5' RACE reads, holding one entry per CDR3 protein. The sample has hundreds of thousands of distinct CDR3 sequences, around 19% seen once; the top ten hold 18%. The V gene is TRBV29-1, the J gene TRBJ2-7; D gene uncertain. The sample in question was PBMCs, obtained before the yellow fever booster vaccination. The sequence derives from a young man who received the YFV17D yellow fever vaccine. The CDR3 sequence: CSVEDGSYEQYF. CDR3 sequence (DNA): TGCAGCGTTGAAGATGGTAGTTACGAGCAGTACTTC.